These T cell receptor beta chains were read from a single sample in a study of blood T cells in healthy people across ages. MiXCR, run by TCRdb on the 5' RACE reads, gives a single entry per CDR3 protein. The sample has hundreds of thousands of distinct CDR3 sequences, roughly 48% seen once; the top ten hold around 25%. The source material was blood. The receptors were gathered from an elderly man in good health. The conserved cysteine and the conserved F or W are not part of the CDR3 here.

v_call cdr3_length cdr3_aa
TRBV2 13 ASSEDGGAGNEQF
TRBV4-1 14 ASSHLRGASYNEQY
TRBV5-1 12 ASSPSYETYEQY
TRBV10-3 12 AISEWDQAYEQY
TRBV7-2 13 ASSLTSGGLDTQY
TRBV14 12 ASSQDEELYGYT
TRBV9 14 ASSVGLLDYNNEQF
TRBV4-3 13 ASSQELDRMYEQY
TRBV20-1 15 SARELAGGNSYNEQF
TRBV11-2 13 ASAWASGRTDTQY
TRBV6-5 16 ASSYRASSLAGANVLT
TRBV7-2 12 VSSLGTSPGTQY
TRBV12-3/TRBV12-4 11 ASSLDPGEKLF
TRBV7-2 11 ASSLELRYEQF
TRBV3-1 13 ASSAPGQGTYEQY
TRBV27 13 ASSSPGTSLSTQY
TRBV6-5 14 ASSSRGTSGANVLT
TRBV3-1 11 ASSQDPRREQY
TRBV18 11 ASKRQGADEQF
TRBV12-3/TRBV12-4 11 ASRPDRNTEAF
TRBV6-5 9 ASSYEGGYT
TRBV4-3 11 ASSHQGSDTQY
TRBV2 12 ASRMAGVVDTQY
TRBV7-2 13 ASSLVSGKKNEQF
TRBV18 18 ASSRSSIGQGISGANVLT
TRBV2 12 ASKDRGNTGELF
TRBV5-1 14 ASSLAGGAGIDEQF
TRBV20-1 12 SGMEVVAKNIQY
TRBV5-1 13 ASSLVGSGRNEQF
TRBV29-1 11 SAAGLATDTQY
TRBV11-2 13 ASSPEGQSYNEQF
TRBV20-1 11 SARVAGVETQY
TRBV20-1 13 SARDRRVAGDEQF
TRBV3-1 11 ASSQDGGNEQF
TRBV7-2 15 ASSLGVQSSLPYEQY
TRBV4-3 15 ASSQDRTSGIFNEQY
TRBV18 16 ASSPEIPGLASQETQY
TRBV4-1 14 ASSQVRLADQETQY
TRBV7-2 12 ASSLGTSNYGYT
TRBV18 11 ASSVSTGPRQH
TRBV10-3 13 AINRDRSLYNEQY
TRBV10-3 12 AISERGMNTEAF